This T cell receptor (beta chain) was recovered during a study of T cells in localized non-small cell lung cancer. General study findings and limits: The greatest T cell clonality was found in uninvolved adjacent lung (higher than in tumor).

The table lists this clone with a count of one. What it binds is unknown. Data came from immunoSEQ multiplex PCR; TCRdb stores just in-frame clones and leaves some out. Of around 50,000 clones in the sample, roughly 85% are singletons; the top ten hold 5.2%. The origin of this receptor is a woman aged 35 to 69 with stage I lung adenocarcinoma. The sample in question was peripheral blood, obtained before any cancer treatment.

Here the CDR3 reads CASSDDPAGGPSEQFF. CDR3 bases: TGTGCCAGCAGTGACGACCCCGCGGGGGGCCCCAGTGAGCAGTTCTTC. The chain recombines TRBV6-4 with TRBJ2-1, with TRBD2 identical over 8 bases. V lost 2 bases, J lost 9 bases, and 12 bases stayed unmatched. Germline V lookup: CDR1 MRHNA, CDR2 SNTAGT. The length of the CDR3 is 16 residues.